Listed below are T cell receptor beta chains from one sample, sequenced in a study of blood T cells in healthy people across ages. Via MiXCR, TCRdb re-called the 5' RACE reads, giving one row per CDR3 protein. The sample has about 900,000 distinct CDR3 sequences; around 48% are singletons. The sequenced sample consisted of blood. The receptors derive from a man aged 25 to 40 in good health. CDR3s include the opening cysteine and the closing phenylalanine or tryptophan. The D gene is left open where the match is weak. For some rows the clone size is stated as once, few or many, or as a class when expanded; others skip it.

TRBJ2-7,TRBV6-2/TRBV6-3,TRBD2,-,TGTGCCAGCATCTCCCTTGCGGGGGGTGACTACGAGCAGTACTTC,CASISLAGGDYEQYF
TRBJ2-2,TRBV5-5,-,few,TGTGCCAGCAGCTTGGTGATGTTTTTT,CASSLVMFF
TRBJ1-4,TRBV10-3,-,once,TGTGCCATCGCACCACAGCTTAATAATGAAAAACTGTTTTTT,CAIAPQLNNEKLFF
TRBJ2-1,TRBV6-5,-,-,TGTGCCAGCAGTTACTCGTGGCGGGGCAGTTACAATGAGCAGTTCTTC,CASSYSWRGSYNEQFF
TRBJ1-2,TRBV10-3,-,few,TGTGCCATCAGTGAGCAGGGATCCATTAACTATGGCTACACCTTC,CAISEQGSINYGYTF
TRBJ2-7,TRBV11-2,-,few,TGTGCCAGCAGCTTTCCTGGGGGTCTCAGCTCCTACGAGCAGTACTTC,CASSFPGGLSSYEQYF
TRBJ2-5,TRBV7-2,-,once,TGTGCCAGCAGCTTAGCGCTTTACGGGTCGGAGCAAGAGACCCAGTACTTC,CASSLALYGSEQETQYF
TRBJ2-3,TRBV6-2/TRBV6-3,TRBD2,few,TGTGCCAGCAGTCCTTCTAGCGGGGGACGCACAGATACGCAGTATTTT,CASSPSSGGRTDTQYF
TRBJ1-1,TRBV30,TRBD1,few,TGTGCCCTACGGTGGACAGGGAAAGCCACTGAAGCTTTCTTT,CALRWTGKATEAFF
TRBJ2-1,TRBV28,-,-,TGTGCCAGCAGCGAAAGTCAGCAGTTCTTC,CASSESQQFF
TRBJ1-6,TRBV27,-,-,TGTGCCAGCAGTTTAGCGGATAATAATTCACCCCTCCACTTT,CASSLADNNSPLHF
TRBJ1-2,TRBV6-1,-,-,TGTGCCAGCAGTGAAAGTGGCAGTTTCTATGGCTACACCTTC,CASSESGSFYGYTF
TRBJ2-1,TRBV7-3,-,few,TGTGCCAGCAGCTTAAAGGTGGGGGGGCCTTTTGATGAGCAGTTCTTC,CASSLKVGGPFDEQFF
TRBJ2-7,TRBV7-9,TRBD2,-,TGTGCCAGCAGCTCAGGACTAGCGGGGGGCCGCTCGTTCGAGCAGTACTTC,CASSSGLAGGRSFEQYF
TRBJ2-2,TRBV6-1,-,few,TGTGCCAGCAGAGGCAGCCCCCTTTCGAACACCGGGGAGCTGTTTTTT,CASRGSPLSNTGELFF
TRBJ2-7,TRBV20-1,TRBD2,few,TGCAGTGCTAGCGGGGGGGCCGGCTACGAGCAGTACTTC,CSASGGAGYEQYF
TRBJ2-3,TRBV6-4,-,-,TGTGCCAGCCAGAACGGCAGACTCCAGTATTTT,CASQNGRLQYF
TRBJ2-7,TRBV20-1,TRBD1,-,TGCAGTGCTAGAGATGAGGGACAGAATACCTACGAGCAGTACTTC,CSARDEGQNTYEQYF
TRBJ1-4,TRBV4-2,-,-,TGTGCCAGCAGCCAGGAGACAGTCCGGGGCACTAATGAAAAACTGTTTTTT,CASSQETVRGTNEKLFF
TRBJ2-6,TRBV5-1,TRBD1,-,TGCGCCAGCAACTCGGACAGGGGGTTTGGGGCCAACGTCCTGACTTTC,CASNSDRGFGANVLTF
TRBJ2-2,TRBV2,TRBD1,-,TGTGCCAGCAGCAAGCAGGGGGCAGGGAACACCGGGGAGCTGTTTTTT,CASSKQGAGNTGELFF
TRBJ2-3,TRBV6-2/TRBV6-3,-,-,TGTGCCAGCAGGAAAACTAGCAAGGATACGCAGTATTTT,CASRKTSKDTQYF
TRBJ2-5,TRBV2,TRBD2,-,TGTGCCAGCAGTCGGACTAGCGGGGCTCGTGGTGAGACCCAGTACTTC,CASSRTSGARGETQYF
TRBJ2-4,TRBV29-1,-,-,TGCAGCGTTGAAAGTTCCCTCGGGTACATTCAGTACTTC,CSVESSLGYIQYF
TRBJ2-2,TRBV24-1,-,-,TGTGCCACCAGTGATCCGACAGGAGAATATACAAAGAACACCGGGGAGCTGTTTTTT,CATSDPTGEYTKNTGELFF
TRBJ2-1,TRBV29-1,TRBD1,-,TGCAGCGTCCCAGGGGGAGACTATGGCCACAATGAGCAGTTCTTC,CSVPGGDYGHNEQFF
TRBJ2-7,TRBV12-3/TRBV12-4,-,-,TGTGCCAGCAGTTTGGGCACTTGGACAGCCCTCTCCTACGAGCAGTACTTC,CASSLGTWTALSYEQYF
TRBJ2-4,TRBV6-2/TRBV6-3,-,-,TGTGCCAGCAGTTACTCGAGTTGGGCCATTTCAGCCAAAAACATTCAGTACTTC,CASSYSSWAISAKNIQYF
TRBJ1-2,TRBV4-1,-,-,TGCGCCAGCAGCCCATTCAGGGACTCCCCCTATGGCTACACCTTC,CASSPFRDSPYGYTF
TRBJ2-4,TRBV4-2,TRBD2,-,TGTGCCAGCAGCCAAGATCGACTAGCGGGGGGCGTAGCCAAAAACATTCAGTACTTC,CASSQDRLAGGVAKNIQYF
TRBJ1-6,TRBV5-1,TRBD1,-,TGCGCCAGCAGCTTGGGGGACAGCCTCAATAATTCACCCCTCCACTTT,CASSLGDSLNNSPLHF
TRBJ2-7,TRBV5-1,-,few,TGCGCCAGCAGCGACGAACCGTACGAGCAGTACTTC,CASSDEPYEQYF
TRBJ1-1,TRBV7-8,-,-,TGTGCCAGCAGCCCCTACCGGACAGTCAACACTGAAGCTTTCTTT,CASSPYRTVNTEAFF
TRBJ2-1,TRBV20-1,TRBD2,few,TGCAGTGCAAGGACTAGCGGGGGGGCAAAAGAGCAGTTCTTC,CSARTSGGAKEQFF
TRBJ1-1,TRBV25-1,-,few,TGTGCCAGCAGTGATCCCGGACAGAACACTGAAGCTTTCTTT,CASSDPGQNTEAFF
TRBJ1-6,TRBV4-2,-,-,TGTGCCAGCAGCCAAGAGGACCGGAGAATTCATAATTCACCCCCCCACTTT,CASSQEDRRIHNSPPHF
TRBJ1-2,TRBV27,TRBD1,-,TGTGCCAGCAGACAGGGACAGTCGAACTATGGCTACACCTTC,CASRQGQSNYGYTF
TRBJ2-7,TRBV6-2/TRBV6-3,-,few,TGTGCCAGCAGTTGGGTTTCGGGTACGGAGCAGTACTTC,CASSWVSGTEQYF
TRBJ2-7,TRBV2,TRBD2,-,TGTGCCAGCAGGACTAGCCGCTACGAGCAGTACTTC,CASRTSRYEQYF
TRBJ1-1,TRBV3-1,-,many,TGTGCCAGCAGCCAAACCCTTGTCGGGAACACTGAAGCTTTCTTT,CASSQTLVGNTEAFF
TRBJ1-2,TRBV28,-,-,TGTGCCAGCAGTTTAGTTCGCGGGGACAATGGCTACACCTTC,CASSLVRGDNGYTF
TRBJ2-1,TRBV27,-,few,TGTGCCAGCAGTTTAGGCCTCGTTTTAGGCGATGAGCAGTTCTTC,CASSLGLVLGDEQFF
TRBJ2-5,TRBV21-1,-,-,TGTGCCAGCCCTAGGGAAGGGGCCCCTTTAGAAGATGAAAAGGAGACCCAGTACTTC,CASPREGAPLEDEKETQYF
TRBJ1-2,TRBV10-3,-,-,TGTGCCAGGGAAGGGGGGGATAACTATGGCTACACCTTC,CAREGGDNYGYTF